A single sample is the source of the 29 T cell receptor beta chains below, sequenced in a study of T-cell reconstitution after alpha-beta-depleted transplantation in children (dated by TCRdb to about 2016). Library prep was done by PCR. The instrument given in TCRdb is Illumina HiSeq 2500. TCR libraries were prepared with molecular barcoding, using unique molecular identifiers to normalize TCRbeta repertoire quantification. TCRdb's own reprocessing of the public reads used fastp at Q25 and MiXCR and kept productive beta chains. Each entry merges the rows of one CDR3 protein and shows their most common DNA and genes. This sample has around 700,000 distinct CDR3 sequences in its table, and about 12% of those were observed once. Around 0.79% of the sample rests with the top ten. According to the study, the label for this sample's treatment or condition signals: allogeneic hematopoietic cell transplantation with graft depleted of TCRalphabeta T cells and CD19 B cells.

Source: PBMCs, taken before TCRalphabeta/CD19-depleted stem cell transplant. Every receptor here comes from a girl aged 2 to 9 with congenital amegakaryocytic thrombocytopenia, due to receive a stem cell transplant.

There are many counts of this clonotype. The rearrangement links TRBV5-6 to TRBJ2-7, with 8 bases matching TRBD1. Germline V gene sequence: CDR1 SGHDT, CDR2 YYEEEE. The CDR3 extends over 16 amino acids. V trimming: 2 bases; J trimming: 4 bases; junction bases outside the gene matches: 11. Here the CDR3 DNA reads TGTGCCAGCAGCTTATTAGGGGGACAGGAGAAATACGAGCAGTACTTC. This sequence encodes CASSLLGGQEKYEQYF.

This clonotype was found many times. The chain joins TRBV5-1 to TRBJ2-1; D is ambiguous. CDR1 and CDR2 (germline): SGHRS, YFSETQ. CDR3 length: 16 amino acids. Trimming removed 4 bases from V and 1 base from J, with 15 bases in between. This CDR3 reads CASSPVRFPSYNEQFF. CDR3 sequence (DNA): TGCGCCAGCAGCCCTGTAAGGTTCCCATCCTACAATGAGCAGTTCTTC.

The chain links TRBV3-1 to TRBJ1-1; a weak D match, TRBD1 (6 bases). CDR1 and CDR2 (germline): LGHDT, YNNKEL (reference sequence). This CDR3 contains 16 residues. Trimming cost V 5 bases and J 1 base, with 17 bases left between them. The CDR3 region has the DNA TGTGCCAGCAGCTCCCCAGGGGCGACTCGGAACACTGAAGCTTTCTTT. Amino acids: CASSSPGATRNTEAFF.

The gene calls are TRBV19 and TRBJ2-2, with D hard to call. V lost 3 bases, J lost 6 bases, and 8 bases lay in between. Germline loops: CDR1 LNHDA, CDR2 SQIVND (reference sequence). The CDR3 covers 13 residues. This CDR3 reads CASSIRTAGELFF. CDR3 coding DNA: TGTGCCAGTAGTATCCGGACGGCCGGGGAGCTGTTTTTT.

A few counts support this clonotype. The chain has TRBV11-3 and TRBJ2-7; D is possibly TRBD2 (6 bases). Germline CDR1 and CDR2: SGHNT and YENEEA. The V gene lost 8 bases and the J gene lost 7 bases, with 21 bases spanning the gap. The CDR3 contains 14 residues. CDR3 nucleotide sequence: TGTGCCAGCGCGAAGGGCGCCGGCGGGGAGGAGCAGTACTTC. Translating gives CASAKGAGGEEQYF.

In its sample, this clonotype was seen a few times. The chain couples TRBV20-1 to TRBJ2-1; no clear D. This CDR3 has 13 residues. Deletions cut 6 bases from V and 9 bases from J, with 18 bases between. Per the germline V gene, CDR1 is DFQATT and CDR2 is SNEGSKA (reference sequence). CDR3 in amino acids: CSASWLGLGEQFF. CDR3 nucleotides: TGCAGTGCGAGCTGGCTTGGTCTCGGTGAGCAGTTCTTC.

This clonotype showed up many times. V and J are TRBV7-9 and TRBJ1-2; 7 bases line up with TRBD1. Losses at the gene ends were 6 bases for V and 7 bases for J; bases not matched to a gene: 8. The CDR3 is made up of 13 amino acids. In germline, CDR1 is SEHNR, CDR2 FQNEAQ (reference sequence). The CDR3 region is CASRLIGDSGYTF. The CDR3 DNA sequence: TGTGCCAGCAGACTAATCGGGGACAGTGGCTACACCTTC.

This clonotype turned up a few times. The V and J genes are TRBV5-1 and TRBJ2-1, with TRBD2 identical over 16 bases. The CDR3 has 17 residues. Germline lookup yields CDR1 SGHRS and CDR2 YFSETQ. Unmatched junction bases numbered 3, after V lost 1 base and J lost 5 bases. CDR3 sequence reads: CASSLPGLAGGNNEQFF. CDR3 nucleotide sequence: TGCGCCAGCAGCTTGCCGGGACTAGCGGGAGGGAACAATGAGCAGTTCTTC.

This clonotype has only a few counts. The CDR3, as DNA: TGTGCCAGCAGCTTATATTATTTGGCTAGCGGGAGGCCCAGCTCCTACAATGAGCAGTTCTTC. It translates to CASSLYYLASGRPSSYNEQFF. The V and J genes are TRBV11-2 and TRBJ2-1; 11 nucleotides agree with TRBD2. J lost 0 bases, V lost 2 bases, and 15 bases had no gene match. CDR3 size: 21 residues. Germline lookup yields CDR1 SGHAT and CDR2 FQNNGV. Full variable domain (missing parts from reference TRBV11-2 and TRBJ2-1): EAGVAQSPRYKIIEKRQSVAFWCNPISGHATLYWYQQILGQGPKLLIQFQNNGVVDDSQLPKDRFSAERLKGVDSTLKIQPAKLEDSAVYLCASSLYYLASGRPSSYNEQFFGPGTRLTVL.

This clonotype was seen a few times. This chain uses TRBV20-1 with TRBJ2-7; 7 bases fit TRBD2. Germline V gene lookup returns CDR1 DFQATT and CDR2 SNEGSKA (reference sequence). V gave up 6 bases and J gave up 5 bases; unmatched junction bases: 10. This CDR3 spans 13 amino acids. In DNA, the CDR3 is TGCAGTGCCGCACTAGCGTTTGGGCACGAGCAGTACTTC. Protein: CSAALAFGHEQYF.

The V gene is TRBV12-3 or TRBV12-4, the J gene TRBJ2-1; D possibly corresponds to TRBD2 (6 bases). CDR3 length: 16 amino acids. Trimming removed 5 bases from V and 8 bases from J, with 22 bases in between. The CDR3 loop reads CASSPSAGGVADEQFF. In DNA, the CDR3 is TGTGCCAGCAGTCCCTCAGCGGGTGGTGTTGCGGATGAGCAGTTCTTC.

This clonotype showed up many times. The chain is built from TRBV5-1 and TRBJ2-7, with D tentatively TRBD1 (6 bases). Trimming cost V 0 bases and J 0 bases, with 10 bases left between them. Per the germline V gene, CDR1 is SGHRS and CDR2 is YFSETQ. CDR3 length equals 15 residues. The CDR3 loop reads CASSLGTASSYEQYF. The CDR3 DNA is TGCGCCAGCAGCTTGGGGACAGCCAGCTCCTACGAGCAGTACTTC.

The table lists this clonotype with a few counts. The chain is built from TRBV6-1 and TRBJ2-1; 8 nucleotides align to TRBD2. Germline V gene data show CDR1 as MNHNS and CDR2 as SASEGT. This CDR3 is built from 15 residues. Losses at the gene ends were 10 bases for V and 4 bases for J; bases not matched to a gene: 12. Here the CDR3 reads CATQGLGVGYNEQFF. CDR3 DNA: TGTGCCACCCAGGGACTAGGGGTTGGTTACAATGAGCAGTTCTTC.

The V and J genes are TRBV20-1 and TRBJ2-7, with a tentative D call TRBD1 (6 bases). CDR1 and CDR2 from the germline V gene are DFQATT and SNEGSKA (reference sequence). CDR3 length: 14 amino acids. V was trimmed by 3 bases and J by 3 bases, leaving 15 bases between them. CDR3 sequence: CSARGALTIYEQYF. Written as DNA, the CDR3 is TGCAGTGCTAGGGGGGCGTTGACAATCTACGAGCAGTACTTC.

The rearrangement links TRBV12-3 or TRBV12-4 to TRBJ2-1; TRBD2 aligns across 10 bases. This CDR3 is built from 17 residues. V gave up 1 base and J gave up 5 bases; unmatched junction bases: 8. As DNA, the CDR3 is TGTGCCAGCAGTTTAGAACCGAGACTAGCGGGTCACAATGAGCAGTTCTTC. Protein sequence: CASSLEPRLAGHNEQFF.

This clonotype has just a few counts. J is TRBJ2-1 and V is TRBV11-2, with TRBD2 as a possible D gene (5 bases). Between the trimmed V and J ends, which lost 4 bases and 1 base, there was a span of 20 bases. This CDR3 contains 18 residues. CDR1 SGHAT and CDR2 FQNNGV come from the germline V gene. The CDR3 protein is CASSSRRLAYSSYNEQFF. In DNA, the CDR3 is TGTGCCAGCAGCTCCCGACGGCTAGCATACAGTTCCTACAATGAGCAGTTCTTC.

The CDR3 protein is CASSAGGGVEAFF. CDR3 DNA sequence: TGCGCCAGCAGCGCCGGTGGGGGAGTTGAAGCTTTCTTT. This sequence joins TRBV5-1 and TRBJ1-1, with D possibly TRBD1 on 5 matching bases. The germline CDR1 and CDR2 sequences are SGHRS and YFSETQ. The CDR3 totals 13 residues. The V and J ends lost 4 bases and 7 bases respectively, with 14 bases between them.

This clonotype was observed many times. The chain recombines TRBV4-1 with TRBJ2-1; 7 bases match TRBD1. Germline CDR1 and CDR2: MGHRA and YSYEKL. V dropped 1 base and J dropped 2; count of bases not matched to a gene: 2. The CDR3 length is 15 residues. The CDR3, as DNA: TGCGCCAGCAGCCAAGGACAGGGACCCTACAATGAGCAGTTCTTC. This translates into CASSQGQGPYNEQFF.

This clonotype was seen ten or more times. The chain recombines TRBV9 with TRBJ2-1; D is perhaps TRBD1 or TRBD2 (5 bases each). Germline V gene sequence: CDR1 SGDLS, CDR2 YYNGEE. With 4 bases removed from V and 8 bases from J, the gap between germline ends came to 16 bases. The CDR3 has 14 amino acids. The CDR3 protein is CASSMGPLRHEQFF. DNA of the CDR3: TGTGCCAGCAGCATGGGACCCCTTCGGCATGAGCAGTTCTTC.

This clonotype was detected a few times. This chain joins TRBV20-1 and TRBJ2-5; 11 positions match TRBD1. The CDR3 is 14 amino acids. Unmatched junction bases numbered 8, after V lost 7 bases and J lost 4 bases. CDR1 is DFQATT and CDR2 is SNEGSKA in the germline V gene (reference sequence). The CDR3 loop is CSVPSGTGGETQYF. The CDR3 DNA is TGCAGTGTTCCATCCGGGACAGGGGGAGAGACCCAGTACTTC.

V is TRBV19 and J is TRBJ1-4, with D unresolved. V was cut by 4 bases and J by 0 bases, with 9 bases left in between. The CDR3 spans 15 residues. CDR1 is LNHDA, CDR2 SQIVND, per germline (reference sequence). The CDR3 bases are TGTGCCAGTAGTACCCAGGCTGCAACTAATGAAAAACTGTTTTTT. Amino acid sequence: CASSTQAATNEKLFF.

The chain combines TRBV29-1 with TRBJ2-4, with TRBD2 identical over 10 bases. The CDR3 contains 17 residues. Trimming at V came to 4 bases and at J to 3 bases, leaving 12 bases not matched to a gene. The germline CDR1 and CDR2 sequences are SQVTM and ANQGSEA. The CDR3 sequence: CSVGIAGGPFDKNIQYF. The CDR3, as DNA: TGCAGCGTTGGTATAGCGGGAGGTCCCTTTGACAAAAACATTCAGTACTTC.

Only a few counts were recorded for this clonotype. The chain carries TRBV20-1 and TRBJ2-7, with D possibly matching TRBD1 (6 bases). CDR1 and CDR2 from the germline V gene are DFQATT and SNEGSKA (reference sequence). The CDR3 is made up of 14 amino acids. Trimming cost V 3 bases and J 3 bases, with 15 bases left between them. CDR3 in amino acids: CSARGTRERYEQYF. The CDR3 DNA sequence: TGCAGTGCTAGGGGGACAAGGGAGCGCTACGAGCAGTACTTC.

This clonotype was counted only a few times. The chain couples TRBV5-1 to TRBJ2-7, with 12 bases lining up with TRBD2. V trimming: 4 bases; J trimming: 5 bases; junction bases outside the gene matches: 7. In germline, CDR1 is SGHRS, CDR2 YFSETQ. The CDR3 has 15 residues. CDR3 coding DNA: TGCGCCAGCAGCAAGACTAGCGGGAGAAGCCACGAGCAGTACTTC. Its protein product is CASSKTSGRSHEQYF.

This clonotype has a count of ten or more. The chain employs TRBV7-9 and TRBJ1-3, with TRBD1 matching over 9 bases. The CDR3 consists of 18 residues. The V gene's germline CDR1 is SEHNR and CDR2 FQNEAQ (reference sequence). The V and J ends lost 5 bases and 0 bases, in that order; junction bases with no gene match: 11. CDR3: CASSRGTGNRGSGNTIYF. The DNA for the CDR3 is TGTGCCAGCAGCCGTGGGACAGGGAATAGAGGCTCTGGAAACACCATATATTTT.

This clonotype appeared a few times. V is TRBV5-1 and J is TRBJ2-5, with 8 bases lining up with TRBD2. This CDR3 region has 14 residues. Losses at the gene ends were 4 bases for V and 2 bases for J; bases not matched to a gene: 4. Germline-derived CDR1 and CDR2 are SGHRS and YFSETQ. CDR3 bases: TGCGCCAGCAGCCGGACTAGCACGCAAGAGACCCAGTACTTC. Its translation: CASSRTSTQETQYF.

V is TRBV11-2 and J is TRBJ1-6, with TRBD1 matching over 8 bases. V was pared by 7 bases and J by 7 bases, with 6 bases of the junction left unmatched. Germline loops: CDR1 SGHAT, CDR2 FQNNGV. The CDR3 has 14 residues. The CDR3 DNA is TGTGCCAGCACACCAAGACAGGGGAATTCACCCCTCCACTTT. Protein: CASTPRQGNSPLHF. The full variable domain, with the rest looked up from reference TRBV11-2 and TRBJ1-6, is EAGVAQSPRYKIIEKRQSVAFWCNPISGHATLYWYQQILGQGPKLLIQFQNNGVVDDSQLPKDRFSAERLKGVDSTLKIQPAKLEDSAVYLCASTPRQGNSPLHFGNGTRLTVT.

Only a few counts were recorded for this clonotype. The chain's CDR3 is CAWSPDGQGYEQYF. For the CDR3, the DNA is TGTGCCTGGAGTCCTGACGGACAGGGGTACGAGCAGTACTTC. This chain joins TRBV30 and TRBJ2-7; 9 positions agree with TRBD1. Unmatched junction bases numbered 6, after V lost 2 bases and J lost 4 bases. The germline CDR1 and CDR2 sequences are GTSNPN and SVGIG (reference sequence). This CDR3 contains 14 residues.

This clonotype was counted a few times. The chain combines TRBV20-1 with TRBJ2-7, with unresolved D. Trimming cost V 0 bases and J 5 bases, with 14 bases left between them. This CDR3 is 14 amino acids long. CDR1 is DFQATT, CDR2 SNEGSKA, per germline (reference sequence). The CDR3 DNA reads TGCAGTGCTAGAGATATGATTTTAAAGGACGAGCAGTACTTC. Its protein is CSARDMILKDEQYF.